Detailed here is one T cell receptor (beta chain). The record originates from a study of PD-L1 blockade in urothelial cancer. Study background: Blood analysis occurred 3 weeks (second dose) and 6 weeks after treatment start.

The assay was immunoSEQ multiplex PCR, and TCRdb's table has in-frame clones only and misses some. The sample contains around 40,000 clones, 86% of which appear only once. Time point reported: peripheral blood 6 weeks after treatment start. Germline-derived CDR1 and CDR2 are SGHRS and YFSETQ. The CDR3 runs 13 residues. The junction had 5 bases not matched to a gene; V was cut back by 4 bases and J by 5 bases. Sequencing used PBMCs, obtained around atezolizumab (anti-PD-L1) treatment. The V call is TRBV5-1, the J call TRBJ2-5, with 7 bases aligning to TRBD2. This sequence was found in a man aged 55-75 years with urothelial cancer. CDR3 in DNA: TGCGCCAGCAGCGTGCGGGAGCGCGAGACCCAGTACTTC. Amino acid sequence: CASSVRERETQYF.